The T cell receptor beta chain under discussion was sequenced for a study of T cells in Graves' hyperthyroidism and ophthalmopathy (dated by TCRdb to the late 2010s). Study-wide context: TCR V-J signatures able to tell the groups apart were searched for in a discovery cohort of 100 patients, of whom over 40 had Graves' ophthalmopathy and about 55 had stable Graves' hyperthyroidism. The paper describes TCR Vbeta CDR3 sequencing of 130 to 150 peripheral blood samples, made up of roughly 45 ophthalmopathy patients, some 80 hyperthyroidism patients and roughly 17 progressor patients. The roughly 94 discovery patients were randomly divided into training and test sets at a 7:3 ratio. Following sampling, methimazole starting at 30 mg daily was given to hyperthyroidism patients, and high-dose intravenous methylprednisolone was given to ophthalmopathy patients. In more than 5 Graves' hyperthyroidism patients, the study also compared T-cell repertoires from thyroid tissue with T-cell repertoires from blood. Prospective prediction of ophthalmopathy was tested in an independent validation cohort of approximately 19 hyperthyroidism patients and some 17 patients who later progressed to ophthalmopathy.

This clonotype was observed a handful of times. This receptor's antigen is unknown. Base qualities are not provided; no much larger clone lies one nucleotide away. The TCR beta CDR3 regions were amplified from the RNA transcripts. The first round of RT-PCR for the TCR CDR3 was performed with the HTBI primer set and the Qiagen OneStep RT-PCR kit. Libraries were constructed in a second round of multiplex PCR, after which size selection and purification were carried out. Paired-end sequencing of the libraries was performed with 100 bp reads on an Illumina HiSeq2000. In the source study's methods: SOAPnuke was used to process the raw data, removing reads that contained adapters or uncalled bases, had a mean Phred below 15, or lacked an exact match to the constant primer or identifier. High-quality paired reads were merged with COPE v1.2.5, and unique nucleotide sequences were defined as clonotypes. MiTCR v1.1 was used to align the clonotypes against IMGT TRBV, TRBD and TRBJ reference segments. Analysis was restricted to V-J combinations with a frequency above 0.0001, which covered roughly 99% of repertoires. A TCS score was defined as the ratio between F50 (clonal expansion) and ExV (chaos), using BLOSUM62-based TCRdist between CDR3 peptides within each V-J. Welch's t-statistics and random forest reduced roughly 530 V-J features to 13, which were used in a naive Bayes classifier (R e1071). Thyroid-blood repertoire similarity was quantified with the Morisita-Horn index. TCRdb's own reprocessing of the public reads used fastp at Q25 and MiXCR and kept productive beta chains. Identical CDR3 proteins give one entry, which carries the most common genes and DNA. TCRdb, not the authors, supplied the V and J calls. Recorded for this sample are 610,000 or so distinct CDR3 sequences; just over 45% of them occurred a single time. About 8.3% of the sample is held by the ten biggest clonotypes.

Results and caveats for the whole study, not just this receptor: In validation, the model predicted progression to ophthalmopathy with 55% to 71% sensitivity and 72% to 75% specificity, a median of 6.5 months before onset. In cross-validation, a model built on a 13 V-J signature told ophthalmopathy apart from stable hyperthyroidism with about 90% sensitivity and 81% to 82% specificity, and in testing the same model reached 80%/75%. Most expanded thyroid clonotypes (frequency above 0.001) were also detected in blood, suggesting blood repertoires may reflect thyroid immune responses. No statistical method was used to fix the sample size in advance, and group allocation was not hidden from the investigators.

CDR1 and CDR2 are read off the germline V gene (reference sequence) as LNHDA and SQIVND. The CDR3 runs 13 amino acids, cysteine and phenylalanine included. Here the CDR3 DNA is all that survives: 39 bases in frame from base 1. V is cut by 4 bases and J by 7 bases, and the space between the germline ends is 10 bases. Graves' hyperthyroidism was defined as stable when no progression to ophthalmopathy occurred over 18 months of follow-up. The hyperthyroidism patients were between 18 and 65 years old and newly diagnosed, with a disease duration of less than 2 months. Exclusion was applied to patients with uncontrolled infections, other autoimmune diseases, pregnancy or lactation. Diagnoses were based on clinical symptoms, serum thyroxine and TRAb, thyroid ultrasound and orbital computed tomography. Total RNA was extracted using Trizol reagent, and RNA quality was assessed on an Agilent 2100 Bioanalyzer.

The rearrangement combines TRBV19 with TRBJ1-4, with an unclear D gene assignment. This sequence was found in a woman under 30 with Graves' hyperthyroidism. The sample consisted of peripheral blood or thyroid tissue (not recorded which). The CDR3 reads CASSRGRGEKLFF. The DNA reads as follows: TGTGCCAGTAGTAGAGGACGAGGTGAAAAACTGTTTTTT.